This entry concerns a single T cell receptor beta chain. Antigen unknown. The PCR used 60 Vbeta and 13 Jbeta primers. Using immunoSEQ multiplex PCR, the repertoire was profiled, and TCRdb retains in-frame clones only, with some absent. Counted here are some 150,000 clones, around 79% occurring once; the ten biggest clones make up approximately 2.3%. The CDR3 runs 15 residues. CDR1 is SGHVS, CDR2 FNYEAQ, per germline. J was trimmed by 7 bases and V by 5 bases; bases with no gene match: 10. These data are taken from a study of cytomegalovirus exposure and HLA in healthy donors. Study-level points and caveats: V- and J-gene trimming of TCR beta was linked (in a later analysis) to a missense DCLRE1C variant.

The sample taken for sequencing was PBMCs. The gene calls are TRBV7-6 and TRBJ2-1; 8 nucleotides line up with TRBD2. The TCR comes from a man in his forties in good health and CMV-seronegative. The CDR3 loop reads CASSEAPREGNEQFF. CDR3 nucleotide sequence: TGTGCCAGCAGCGAAGCCCCCCGGGAGGGAAATGAGCAGTTCTTC.